Below, 25 T cell receptor beta chains from the same sample are listed, as sequenced in a study of blood T cell repertoires in COVID-19. Repertoires were generated with immunoSEQ multiplex PCR, while TCRdb's copy carries only in-frame clones and drops some. The repertoire holds 150,000 or so clones, approximately 80% seen once, with approximately 10% in the top ten. The sample consisted of peripheral blood. All receptors derive from a human donor in a cohort sampled during active COVID-19.

This chain's CDR3 is CATSSLNEKLFF. In nucleotides, the CDR3 is TGTGCCACCAGCAGTCTTAATGAAAAACTGTTTTTT. The V gene is TRBV15, the J gene TRBJ1-4; D gene uncertain. V gave up 3 bases and J gave up 4 bases, with 3 bases separating them. CDR3 length: 12 amino acids. Germline CDR1 is LNHNV and CDR2 is YYDKDF (reference sequence).

The CDR3 sequence is CASSIDRTYGYTF. The CDR3, as DNA: TGTGCCAGCTCAATCGACAGAACCTATGGCTACACCTTC. The rearrangement links TRBV18 to TRBJ1-2; TRBD1 might be the D (5 bases). Germline CDR1 and CDR2: KGHSH and LQKENI. V shed 5 bases and J shed 4 bases, with 11 bases lying between them. This CDR3 is built from 13 residues. The complete variable domain, with remaining parts taken from reference TRBV18 and TRBJ1-2, reads NAGVMQNPRHLVRRRGQEARLRCSPMKGHSHVYWYRQLPEEGLKFMVYLQKENIIDESGMPKERFSAEFPKEGPSILRIQQVVRGDSAAYFCASSIDRTYGYTFGSGTRLTVV.

The chain has TRBV2 and TRBJ2-3; D possibly corresponds to TRBD2 (6 bases). Germline CDR1 reads SNHLY; CDR2 reads FYNNEI. Trimming shortened V by 8 bases and J by 5 bases, and 20 bases separated the two germline ends. This CDR3 contains 15 residues. The CDR3 region is CASSSESLGRDTQYF. The CDR3 region has the DNA TGTGCCAGCTCATCGGAGTCCCTCGGGAGAGATACGCAGTATTTT.

V and J are TRBV7-2 and TRBJ2-7, with a possible D match to TRBD1 (6 bases). The CDR3 extends over 15 amino acids. From germline, CDR1 is SGHTA and CDR2 FQGNSA. Trimming stripped 1 base from V and 3 bases from J, with 13 bases between. The DNA of the CDR3 is TGTGCCAGCAGCTTAGATGGGTCAGGGGTCTACGAGCAGTACTTC. Translated, it gives CASSLDGSGVYEQYF.

The chain couples TRBV4-3 to TRBJ1-3, with 9 bases identical to TRBD1. The CDR3 extends over 15 amino acids. V was pared by 0 bases and J by 7 bases, with 4 bases of the junction left unmatched. CDR1 LGHNA and CDR2 YSLEER come from the germline V gene. The CDR3 nucleotides read TGCGCCAGCAGCCAAGAGACAGGGGGATCGAACACCATATATTTT. Translating it yields CASSQETGGSNTIYF.

V and J are TRBV7-2 and TRBJ1-1; D possibly corresponds to TRBD1 (6 bases). Per germline, CDR1 SGHTA and CDR2 FQGNSA. The CDR3 has 13 amino acids. Trimming left V 1 base short and J 7 bases short, with 10 bases between. The CDR3 sequence: CASSLVGTHEAFF. CDR3 DNA: TGTGCCAGCAGCTTAGTAGGGACACATGAAGCTTTCTTT. Variable domain in full (rest from reference TRBV7-2 and TRBJ1-1): GAGVSQSPSNKVTEKGKDVELRCDPISGHTALYWYRQSLGQGLEFLIYFQGNSAPDKSGLPSDRFSAERTGGSVSTLTIQRTQQEDSAVYLCASSLVGTHEAFFGQGTRLTVV.

The CDR3 here is CASSLDAGVQTQYF. CDR3 nucleotides: TGTGCCAGCAGCTTAGATGCGGGGGTTCAGACCCAGTACTTC. This sequence joins TRBV11-2 and TRBJ2-5, with TRBD2 matching 7 bases. CDR1 and CDR2 (germline): SGHAT, FQNNGV. Germline trimming cut 0 bases from V and 6 bases from J; bases unmatched to any gene: 4. This CDR3 is 14 amino acids long.

The chain has TRBV19 and TRBJ2-5; TRBD1 agrees at 9 bases. Germline values: CDR1 LNHDA, CDR2 SQIVND (reference sequence). The CDR3 is 13 amino acids. V trimming: 6 bases; J trimming: 7 bases; junction bases outside the gene matches: 6. The CDR3 protein is CASSQGQGGTQYF. The CDR3 DNA reads as TGTGCCAGTAGCCAGGGACAGGGTGGGACCCAGTACTTC.

This clone was detected ten times or more. Other DNA sequences in the same sample also yield this CDR3. The rearrangement uses TRBV19 and TRBJ1-5; TRBD1 agrees at 9 bases. This CDR3 contains 16 residues. V dropped 4 bases and J dropped 4; count of bases not matched to a gene: 8. CDR1 is LNHDA and CDR2 is SQIVND in the germline V gene (reference sequence). The CDR3 DNA is TGTGCCAGTAGTACCCCGGACAGGGGCAATAATCAGCCCCAGCATTTT. Its translation is CASSTPDRGNNQPQHF. Based on the CDR3 plus reference TRBV19 and TRBJ1-5, the full variable domain is DGGITQSPKYLFRKEGQNVTLSCEQNLNHDAMYWYRQDPGQGLRLIYYSQIVNDFQKGDIAEGYSVSREKKESFPLTVTSAQKNPTAFYLCASSTPDRGNNQPQHFGDGTRLSIL.

CDR3 nucleotides: TGTGCCAGCACTGAGGCGAGGACCCAGTACTTC. Protein: CASTEARTQYF. The rearrangement uses TRBV12-3 or TRBV12-4 and TRBJ2-5; the D is unclear. Trimming removed 7 bases from V and 7 bases from J, with 10 bases in between. The CDR3 is 11 residues long.

The chain couples TRBV7-8 to TRBJ2-3; 8 bases match TRBD1. The CDR3 has 16 amino acids. Germline CDR1 and CDR2: SGHVS and FQNEAQ. The V and J ends lost 2 bases and 5 bases, in that order; junction bases with no gene match: 9. The CDR3 sequence: CASSLRLDRVLDTQYF. Written as DNA, the CDR3 is TGTGCCAGCAGCTTAAGGCTGGACAGGGTTTTAGATACGCAGTATTTT. Based on the CDR3 plus reference TRBV7-8 and TRBJ2-3, the full variable domain is GAGVSQSPRYKVAKRGQDVALRCDPISGHVSLFWYQQALGQGPEFLTYFQNEAQLDKSGLPSDRFFAERPEGSVSTLKIQRTQQEDSAVYLCASSLRLDRVLDTQYFGPGTRLTVL.

The chain uses TRBV9 and TRBJ2-7; D is unresolved. Germline V gene sequence: CDR1 SGDLS, CDR2 YYNGEE. V was trimmed by 0 bases and J by 5 bases, leaving 12 bases between them. This CDR3 has 14 residues. The CDR3 spells CASSVARSRDEQYF. CDR3 DNA sequence: TGTGCCAGCAGCGTAGCTCGGTCCCGCGACGAGCAGTACTTC.

This clone was detected only a few times. CDR3 residues: CASRARDRRVLYEQYF. CDR3 nucleotide sequence: TGTGCCAGCAGGGCCCGGGACAGGCGAGTACTCTACGAGCAGTACTTC. The chain has TRBV6-4 and TRBJ2-7; 8 bases line up with TRBD1. The CDR3 length is 16 residues. J was trimmed by 3 bases and V by 6 bases; bases with no gene match: 13. CDR1 and CDR2 (germline): MRHNA, SNTAGT.

The V and J genes are TRBV15 and TRBJ1-1; D may be TRBD1 (6 bases). V dropped 5 bases and J dropped 6 bases, with 16 bases sitting between them. The CDR3 is 14 amino acids. The germline gives CDR1 LNHNV, CDR2 YYDKDF (reference sequence). The CDR3 region is CATSASQGFAEAFF. Here the CDR3 DNA reads TGTGCCACCAGCGCATCACAGGGTTTTGCTGAAGCTTTCTTT.

This sequence joins TRBV28 and TRBJ1-2, with no clear D. V lost 3 bases to trimming and J lost 2 bases, with 13 bases between them. CDR3 length equals 15 residues. The germline gives CDR1 MDHEN, CDR2 SYDVKM. In DNA, the CDR3 is TGTGCCAGCAGTTTTTTCGGCAGGATGAACTATGGCTACACCTTC. Its protein is CASSFFGRMNYGYTF.

V usage is TRBV3-1 (or the pseudogene TRBV3-2) and J usage is TRBJ2-7, with 8 bases aligning to TRBD2. V shed 4 bases and J 2 bases; nucleotides not matched to a gene: 10. Germline V CDR1 and CDR2: LGHDT, YNNKEL (reference sequence). The CDR3 runs to 16 residues. The CDR3 DNA follows: TGTGCCAGCAGCCCCCAGCTCACTAGCGGACCCTACGAGCAGTACTTC. Translating gives CASSPQLTSGPYEQYF.

The chain has TRBV3-1 (or the pseudogene TRBV3-2) and TRBJ1-2, with D tentatively TRBD1 (5 bases). Between the trimmed V and J ends, which lost 0 bases and 10 bases, there was a span of 9 bases. From germline, CDR1 is LGHDT and CDR2 YNNKEL (reference sequence). The CDR3 is 12 residues long. In DNA, the CDR3 is TGTGCCAGCAGCCAAGACGACAGATCCTACACCTTC. The encoded protein is CASSQDDRSYTF.

The V call is TRBV4-1, the J call TRBJ2-7, with D possibly matching TRBD1 (6 bases). There are 15 residues in the CDR3. The V end was cut by 1 base, the J end by 2 bases, with 12 bases between. CDR1 is MGHRA, CDR2 YSYEKL, per germline. The CDR3 DNA reads as TGCGCCAGCAGCCAAGCACGGACAGCCACCTACGAGCAGTACTTC. Translating it yields CASSQARTATYEQYF.

This chain connects TRBV19 to TRBJ1-4; a weak D match, TRBD1 (6 bases). Germline V lookup: CDR1 LNHDA, CDR2 SQIVND (reference sequence). The V gene lost 5 bases and the J gene lost 8 bases, with 18 bases spanning the gap. CDR3 length: 15 residues. The CDR3 DNA reads as TGTGCCAGTAGTTTTCGCGACAGGCTGGGAGAAAAACTGTTTTTT. As protein: CASSFRDRLGEKLFF. Looking up the rest from reference TRBV19 and TRBJ1-4 gives the full variable domain: DGGITQSPKYLFRKEGQNVTLSCEQNLNHDAMYWYRQDPGQGLRLIYYSQIVNDFQKGDIAEGYSVSREKKESFPLTVTSAQKNPTAFYLCASSFRDRLGEKLFFGSGTQLSVL.

The chain combines TRBV3-1 (or the pseudogene TRBV3-2) with TRBJ2-3; a weak D match, TRBD1 (6 bases). V lost 3 bases and J 2 bases, leaving 12 bases between the germline ends. Germline loops: CDR1 LGHDT, CDR2 YNNKEL (reference sequence). The CDR3 extends over 15 amino acids. Written as DNA, the CDR3 is TGTGCCAGCAGCCACGGACAGCGCTACACAGATACGCAGTATTTT. Translated: CASSHGQRYTDTQYF.

This clone was recorded only once. V is TRBV30 and J is TRBJ2-3; 7 bases are shared with TRBD1. CDR3 length: 14 residues. CDR1 and CDR2 (germline): GTSNPN, SVGIG (reference sequence). The V gene end was trimmed by 4 bases and the J gene end by 0 bases; junction bases not matched to a gene: 4. The CDR3, as DNA: TGTGCCTGGACCACAGGGGCCAGCACAGATACGCAGTATTTT. Protein sequence: CAWTTGASTDTQYF.

This chain joins TRBV29-1 and TRBJ2-3; TRBD2 aligns across 9 bases. V dropped 4 bases and J dropped 3; count of bases not matched to a gene: 8. This CDR3 spans 15 amino acids. Germline values: CDR1 SQVTM, CDR2 ANQGSEA. The CDR3 loop is CSVARLAEMTDTQYF. Written as DNA, the CDR3 is TGCAGCGTTGCGAGACTAGCGGAGATGACAGATACGCAGTATTTT.

The chain employs TRBV30 and TRBJ1-1, with D tentatively TRBD1 (5 bases). The CDR3 spans 13 residues. The V end lost 3 bases, the J end lost 0 bases, and 8 bases lay between the germline ends. Germline loops: CDR1 GTSNPN, CDR2 SVGIG (reference sequence). The CDR3 nucleotides are TGTGCCTGGAGGGGGCGTATGAACACTGAAGCTTTCTTT. This encodes CAWRGRMNTEAFF.

The V gene is TRBV5-5, the J gene TRBJ2-3, with D perhaps matching TRBD1 (5 bases). The CDR3 consists of 16 residues. V shed 4 bases and J shed 1 base, with 16 bases lying between them. Germline assignment: CDR1 SGHKS and CDR2 YYEKEE (reference sequence). The CDR3 bases are TGTGCCAGCAGCATACCTCAGGGCCTCGGCACAGATACGCAGTATTTT. Amino acid sequence: CASSIPQGLGTDTQYF.

The chain joins TRBV9 to TRBJ2-3, with 8 nucleotides matching TRBD2. Losses at the gene ends were 1 base for V and 6 bases for J; bases not matched to a gene: 7. Germline assignment: CDR1 SGDLS and CDR2 YYNGEE. CDR3 length: 15 amino acids. The CDR3 loop reads CASSVLPSGLDTQYF. The DNA for the CDR3 is TGTGCCAGCAGCGTATTACCTAGCGGGTTGGATACGCAGTATTTT.